The present T cell receptor beta chain was sequenced within a study of shared T cell receptors in the human thymus. Measured with immunoSEQ multiplex PCR; TCRdb has only the in-frame clones, and not every one. The sample lists hundreds of thousands of clones, approximately 89% occurring once. This CDR3 contains 18 residues. Deletions cut 0 bases from V and 0 bases from J, with 17 bases between. Germline lookup yields CDR1 LGHNA and CDR2 YSLEER. The sample was also linked to a second study, of human thymus T cells. In that study: Unrelated individuals reportedly shared highly overlapping thymic TCR repertoires.

The V gene is TRBV4-3, the J gene TRBJ1-2; D unclear. The clonotype was recovered from a boy less than two years old with a congenital heart defect. Sequenced: thymocytes. CDR3 in DNA: TGCGCCAGCAGCCAAGATCGTCTCGTCCGAGATCCTAACTATGGCTACACCTTC. Translating gives CASSQDRLVRDPNYGYTF.